Presented here are 24 T cell receptor beta chains from one specimen sequenced in a study of shared clonotypes between healthy human individuals. Selected positively for CCR7 and CD45RO-negative, naive CD8 cells excluded terminally differentiated effector memory CD45RA+ cells. Only in-frame clones appear in the TCRdb table, and some are missing; sequencing was by immunoSEQ multiplex PCR. The sample includes roughly 2,000,000 clones, around 96% of them seen just once. Sequenced: naive CD8+ T cells sorted from blood. Every receptor here comes from a man between 18 and 29 years old in good health.

The V and J genes are TRBV2 and TRBJ2-7, with D possibly being TRBD1 or TRBD2 (5 bases each). Germline CDR1 reads SNHLY; CDR2 reads FYNNEI. Trimming shortened V by 1 base and J by 3 bases, and 13 bases separated the two germline ends. This CDR3 comprises 15 residues. CDR3: CASSEGGAADYEQYF. For the CDR3, the DNA is TGTGCCAGCAGTGAAGGTGGGGCAGCGGACTACGAGCAGTACTTC.

The V call is TRBV27, the J call TRBJ2-5, with 8 bases matching TRBD2. V gave up 4 bases and J gave up 4 bases; unmatched junction bases: 8. The CDR3 consists of 15 residues. From germline, CDR1 is MNHEY and CDR2 SMNVEV (reference sequence). CDR3 loop: CASSSSGGLGETQYF. In DNA, the CDR3 is TGTGCCAGCAGTTCCTCGGGAGGGCTGGGAGAGACCCAGTACTTC.

The gene calls are TRBV19 and TRBJ2-7; either TRBD1 or TRBD2 may fit D (6 bases each). V was cut by 1 base and J by 2 bases, with 9 bases left in between. Germline lookup yields CDR1 LNHDA and CDR2 SQIVND (reference sequence). CDR3 length: 14 residues. Here the CDR3 reads CASSIGGAPYEQYF. The CDR3, as DNA: TGTGCCAGTAGTATAGGGGGGGCTCCCTACGAGCAGTACTTC.

This sequence joins TRBV4-1 and TRBJ1-2; no reliable D call. Germline V gene lookup returns CDR1 MGHRA and CDR2 YSYEKL. This CDR3 contains 15 residues. Trimming pared 2 bases from V and 5 bases from J, leaving 15 bases between. CDR3 amino acids: CASSQLTGSRYGYTF. The CDR3, as DNA: TGCGCCAGCAGCCAACTTACTGGGTCCAGGTATGGCTACACCTTC.

The gene calls are TRBV7-9 and TRBJ1-3, with D possibly matching TRBD1 (5 bases). The germline V gene encodes CDR1 SEHNR and CDR2 FQNEAQ (reference sequence). The CDR3 extends over 19 amino acids. Trimming pared 4 bases from V and 0 bases from J, leaving 22 bases between. The CDR3 DNA is TGTGCCAGCAGCTCCTACACGGGACCTACTGGTGACTCTGGAAACACCATATATTTT. Encoded protein: CASSSYTGPTGDSGNTIYF.

This rearrangement joins TRBV6-5 to TRBJ1-5; D call uncertain. Between the trimmed V and J ends, which lost 4 bases and 9 bases, there was a span of 13 bases. The CDR3 extends over 13 amino acids. Germline V CDR1 and CDR2: MNHEY, SVGAGI. The CDR3 sequence: CASSFSSGWPQHF. The CDR3 DNA reads TGTGCCAGCAGTTTCTCCTCCGGTTGGCCCCAGCATTTT.

The rearrangement links TRBV28 to TRBJ2-7; no definite D call. The germline CDR1 and CDR2 sequences are MDHEN and SYDVKM. Deletions cut 2 bases from V and 3 bases from J, with 11 bases between. This CDR3 has 14 amino acids. CDR3 sequence (DNA): TGTGCCAGCAGTTTAAGGACCTACTTCTACGAGCAGTACTTC. This codes for CASSLRTYFYEQYF.

The chain couples TRBV10-3 to TRBJ1-3; D is unclear. The CDR3 consists of 17 residues. V dropped 2 bases and J dropped 4 bases, with 18 bases sitting between them. Per the germline V gene, CDR1 is ENHRY and CDR2 is SYGVKD. The CDR3 nucleotides are TGTGCCATCAGTGAGCCCCCGTATGTAGAGGCAGGAAACACCATATATTTT. As protein: CAISEPPYVEAGNTIYF.

This clone was seen a handful of times. This CDR3 is also generated by other DNA sequences in the sample. This rearrangement joins TRBV7-6 to TRBJ2-1; 8 positions match TRBD2. Germline V gene sequence: CDR1 SGHVS, CDR2 FNYEAQ. V shed 1 base, J shed 1 base, and the junction held 0 bases outside the gene matches. The CDR3 is made up of 15 amino acids. This CDR3 is CASSLVAGSYNEQFF. The CDR3, as DNA: TGTGCCAGCAGCTTAGTAGCGGGGTCCTACAATGAGCAGTTCTTC.

V gene TRBV4-3 combines with J gene TRBJ2-7, with unresolved D. The V and J ends lost 5 bases and 2 bases respectively, with 19 bases between them. The CDR3 spans 16 residues. CDR1 is LGHNA, CDR2 YSLEER, per germline. CDR3 sequence: CASSEDPSAETYEQYF. CDR3 in DNA: TGCGCCAGCAGCGAGGATCCATCGGCGGAGACCTACGAGCAGTACTTC.

The V gene is TRBV28, the J gene TRBJ1-1; 7 bases match TRBD1. The V segment lost 2 bases and the J segment 5 bases; nucleotides outside the gene matches: 8. CDR3 size: 15 residues. Germline V gives CDR1 MDHEN, CDR2 SYDVKM. CDR3 sequence: CASSLLVETGTEAFF. In DNA form, the CDR3 reads TGTGCCAGCAGTTTACTCGTTGAGACAGGGACTGAAGCTTTCTTT.

The J gene is TRBJ2-4, the V gene TRBV30, with 8 bases fitting TRBD2. After removal of 4 bases from V and 7 bases from J, the junction contained 3 bases not matched to a gene. CDR1 is GTSNPN, CDR2 SVGIG, per germline (reference sequence). The length of the CDR3 is 12 residues. For the CDR3, the DNA is TGTGCCTGGAATCCGGGGGGGAACATTCAGTACTTC. Protein sequence: CAWNPGGNIQYF.

CDR3 in amino acids: CASSAVGTEAFF. As DNA, the CDR3 is TGCGCCAGCAGTGCTGTCGGGACAGAAGCTTTCTTT. The chain links TRBV5-1 to TRBJ1-1; perhaps TRBD1 as D (6 bases). CDR1 and CDR2 (germline): SGHRS, YFSETQ. This CDR3 is built from 12 residues. V was pared by 5 bases and J by 8 bases, with 13 bases between. The complete variable domain, with remaining parts taken from reference TRBV5-1 and TRBJ1-1, reads KAGVTQTPRYLIKTRGQQVTLSCSPISGHRSVSWYQQTPGQGLQFLFEYFSETQRNKGNFPGRFSGRQFSNSRSEMNVSTLELGDSALYLCASSAVGTEAFFGQGTRLTVV.

In this sample, this clone turned up once. The same CDR3 is also encoded by other DNA sequences in this sample. This chain connects TRBV9 to TRBJ2-7; weak D call: TRBD2 (6 bases). The CDR3 is 14 residues long. CDR1 and CDR2 (germline): SGDLS, YYNGEE. With 0 bases removed from V and 2 bases from J, the gap between germline ends came to 9 bases. The CDR3 nucleotides are TGTGCCAGCAGCGTAGGATTAGCGGCCTACGAGCAGTACTTC. Translating gives CASSVGLAAYEQYF.

The rearrangement uses TRBV5-6 and TRBJ1-6; no definite D call. The germline V gene encodes CDR1 SGHDT and CDR2 YYEEEE. Deletions cut 2 bases from V and 1 base from J, with 4 bases between. The CDR3 runs 14 residues. The CDR3 protein is CASSFRSYNSPLHF. CDR3 coding DNA: TGTGCCAGCAGCTTCCGATCCTATAATTCACCCCTCCACTTT.

The V call is TRBV27, the J call TRBJ2-1; TRBD1 is a possible D gene (6 bases). The CDR3 is 15 residues long. V was trimmed by 3 bases and J by 4 bases, leaving 13 bases between them. Germline lookup yields CDR1 MNHEY and CDR2 SMNVEV (reference sequence). CDR3 protein: CASSFGGGGYNEQFF. CDR3 nucleotide sequence: TGTGCCAGCAGTTTTGGGGGCGGTGGGTACAATGAGCAGTTCTTC.

The chain carries TRBV5-1 and TRBJ1-2; D is ambiguous. This CDR3 is 11 amino acids long. Germline CDR1 is SGHRS and CDR2 is YFSETQ. V lost 7 bases, J lost 8 bases, and 12 bases lay in between. The CDR3 DNA reads TGCGCCAGCGGAGAGAGTAAGGGCTACACCTTC. Protein product: CASGESKGYTF.

The chain has TRBV5-1 and TRBJ1-6; D not resolved. The germline gives CDR1 SGHRS, CDR2 YFSETQ. CDR3 length equals 14 residues. The germline V and J ends were trimmed by 4 bases and 5 bases, with 10 bases remaining between them. The CDR3 sequence: CASSKGRHNSPLHF. The CDR3 DNA sequence: TGCGCCAGCAGCAAGGGTCGTCATAATTCACCCCTCCACTTT. Full variable domain (outside the CDR3, taken from reference TRBV5-1 and TRBJ1-6): KAGVTQTPRYLIKTRGQQVTLSCSPISGHRSVSWYQQTPGQGLQFLFEYFSETQRNKGNFPGRFSGRQFSNSRSEMNVSTLELGDSALYLCASSKGRHNSPLHFGNGTRLTVT.

This chain uses TRBV5-6 with TRBJ2-3; TRBD2 agrees at 8 bases. With 0 bases clipped from V and 3 bases from J, the junction kept 9 bases outside the gene matches. Germline V gene lookup returns CDR1 SGHDT and CDR2 YYEEEE. The CDR3 totals 17 residues. The CDR3 reads CASSLAASGSYTDTQYF. The CDR3 nucleotides read TGTGCCAGCAGCTTGGCCGCGAGCGGGAGTTATACAGATACGCAGTATTTT.

This chain joins TRBV7-9 and TRBJ2-1, with D unclear. Germline-derived CDR1 and CDR2 are SEHNR and FQNEAQ (reference sequence). Trimming cost V 8 bases and J 0 bases, with 8 bases left between them. CDR3 size: 13 residues. CDR3 protein: CASPGSSYNEQFF. CDR3 coding DNA: TGTGCCAGCCCCGGAAGCTCCTACAATGAGCAGTTCTTC.

The chain links TRBV13 to TRBJ2-4; D possibly matches TRBD1 or TRBD2 (6 bases each). This CDR3 contains 13 residues. CDR1 and CDR2 from the germline V gene are PRHDT and FYEKMQ (reference sequence). The ends were cut back, 7 bases at V and 7 bases at J, with 14 bases in the middle. CDR3 in amino acids: CASTQTGANIQYF. In DNA form, the CDR3 reads TGTGCCAGCACCCAAACGGGGGCGAACATTCAGTACTTC.

In DNA form, the CDR3 reads TGTGCCAGCAGCTTAGCGGGATCGACCTACGAGCAGTACTTC. Its protein product is CASSLAGSTYEQYF. The chain recombines TRBV7-9 with TRBJ2-7; D unresolved. Trimming left V 0 bases short and J 2 bases short, with 8 bases between. This CDR3 spans 14 amino acids. Germline CDR1 and CDR2: SEHNR and FQNEAQ (reference sequence).

V is TRBV5-6 and J is TRBJ2-7; 12 bases agree with TRBD2. CDR1 is SGHDT and CDR2 is YYEEEE in the germline V gene. CDR3 size: 16 residues. J was trimmed by 3 bases and V by 4 bases; bases with no gene match: 8. The CDR3 sequence: CASSPGGLAGFYEQYF. The CDR3 region has the DNA TGTGCCAGCAGCCCAGGAGGACTAGCGGGATTCTACGAGCAGTACTTC.

This clone was observed a single time. V usage is TRBV14 and J usage is TRBJ2-3; no clear D gene. The CDR3 runs to 13 residues. The V gene's germline CDR1 is SGHDN and CDR2 FVKESK. V lost 4 bases and J lost 3, with 8 bases in between. The DNA of the CDR3 is TGTGCCAGCAGCCTCGGTGCAACAGATACGCAGTATTTT. This translates into CASSLGATDTQYF.